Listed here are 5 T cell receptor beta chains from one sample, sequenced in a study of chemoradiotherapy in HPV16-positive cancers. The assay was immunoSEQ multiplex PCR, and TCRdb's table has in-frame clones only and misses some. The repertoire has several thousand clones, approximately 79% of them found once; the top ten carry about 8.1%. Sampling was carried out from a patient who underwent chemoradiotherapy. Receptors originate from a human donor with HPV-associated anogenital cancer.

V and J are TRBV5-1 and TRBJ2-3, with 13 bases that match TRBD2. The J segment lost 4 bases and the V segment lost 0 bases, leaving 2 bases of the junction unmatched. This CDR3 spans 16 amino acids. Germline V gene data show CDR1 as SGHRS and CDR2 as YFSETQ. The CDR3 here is CASSLGTSGRSDTQYF. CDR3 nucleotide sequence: TGCGCCAGCAGCTTGGGGACTAGCGGGAGATCAGATACGCAGTATTTT.

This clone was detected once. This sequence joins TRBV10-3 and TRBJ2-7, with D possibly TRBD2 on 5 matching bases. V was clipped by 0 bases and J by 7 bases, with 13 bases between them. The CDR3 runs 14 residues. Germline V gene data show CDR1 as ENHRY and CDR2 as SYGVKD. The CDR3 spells CAISESRGPSEQYF. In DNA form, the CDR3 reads TGTGCCATCAGTGAGTCTCGAGGGCCGAGTGAGCAGTACTTC.

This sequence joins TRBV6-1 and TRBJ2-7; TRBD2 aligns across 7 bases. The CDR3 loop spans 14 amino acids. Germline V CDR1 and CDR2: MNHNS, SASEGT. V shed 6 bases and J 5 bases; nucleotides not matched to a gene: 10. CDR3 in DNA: TGTGCCAGCAGGAGAAACCAGGGAGGGGACGAGCAGTACTTC. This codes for CASRRNQGGDEQYF.

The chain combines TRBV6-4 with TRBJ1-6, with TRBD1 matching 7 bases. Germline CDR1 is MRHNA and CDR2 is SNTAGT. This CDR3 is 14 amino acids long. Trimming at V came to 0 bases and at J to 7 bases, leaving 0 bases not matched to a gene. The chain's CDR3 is CASSDSGGNSPLHF. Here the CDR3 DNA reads TGTGCCAGCAGTGACTCAGGGGGCAATTCACCCCTCCACTTT.

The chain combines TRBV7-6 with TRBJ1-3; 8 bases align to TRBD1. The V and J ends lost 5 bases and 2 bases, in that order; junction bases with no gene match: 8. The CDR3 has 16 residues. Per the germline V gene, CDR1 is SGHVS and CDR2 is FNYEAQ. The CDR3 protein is CASSTTGGVTGNTIYF. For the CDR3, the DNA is TGTGCCAGCAGCACCACAGGGGGAGTCACTGGAAACACCATATATTTT.